Below, one T cell receptor (beta chain) is given with its context. Sequencing used immunoSEQ multiplex PCR; TCRdb keeps in-frame clones, though not all of them. The repertoire includes tens of thousands of clones, approximately 83% of them detected once, and roughly 43% sits in the top ten. The record originates from a study of blood T cell repertoires in COVID-19. The length of the CDR3 is 13 residues. Per germline, CDR1 LGHDT and CDR2 YNNKEL (reference sequence). Between the trimmed V and J ends, which lost 0 bases and 17 bases, there was a span of 16 bases. The chain has TRBV3-1 (or the pseudogene TRBV3-2) and TRBJ1-4; weak D call: TRBD1 (6 bases). The clonotype originates from an elderly man with acute or convalescent COVID-19. Sequenced sample: peripheral blood. The CDR3 is CASSQDDSNRVFF. The DNA of the CDR3 is TGTGCCAGCAGCCAAGATGATTCGAACAGGGTATTTTTT.